These 13 T cell receptor beta chains originate from one sample sequenced in a study of T-cell reconstitution after alpha-beta-depleted transplantation in children. Unique molecular identifiers were incorporated when the TCRbeta library was constructed. Each CDR3 protein is one row after TCRdb ran MiXCR on the PCR reads. The sample holds fewer than 250,000 distinct CDR3 sequences, under 20% seen once. The source material was PBMCs, mostly from graft donor cells, sampled 360 days after TCRalphabeta/CD19-depleted stem cell transplant. These receptors originate from a male patient aged 2 to 10 who had a stem cell transplant for acute lymphoblastic leukemia, so the T cells may come from the graft donor.

This chain connects TRBV2 to TRBJ2-2; 11 bases line up with TRBD2. The CDR3 is 17 amino acids. V lost 3 bases, J lost 1 base, and 4 bases stayed unmatched. Germline V gene lookup returns CDR1 SNHLY and CDR2 FYNNEI. CDR3 in DNA: TGTGCCAGCAGTGACGACCTAGCGGGAGGGAACACCGGGGAGCTGTTTTTT. Amino acid sequence: CASSDDLAGGNTGELFF.

This clonotype showed up many times. The chain carries TRBV5-1 and TRBJ2-7, with 14 bases identical to TRBD2. The V and J ends lost 5 bases and 5 bases, in that order; junction bases with no gene match: 3. Looked up from germline, CDR1 is SGHRS and CDR2 is YFSETQ. The length of the CDR3 is 14 residues. The CDR3 spells CASRGLAGGHEQYF. The CDR3 DNA is TGCGCCAGCAGAGGACTAGCGGGGGGCCACGAGCAGTACTTC.

This chain connects TRBV19 to TRBJ2-1, with a possible D match to TRBD2 (6 bases). Trimming removed 7 bases from V and 1 base from J, with 17 bases in between. Germline CDR1 LNHDA, CDR2 SQIVND (reference sequence). CDR3 length equals 16 residues. CDR3 in DNA: TGTGCCAGTACCCCGGTTCGGGGAGGATCCTACAATGAGCAGTTCTTC. As protein: CASTPVRGGSYNEQFF.

This clonotype turned up a few times. This chain joins TRBV5-4 and TRBJ1-2; possible D gene TRBD1, 5 bases. CDR1 and CDR2 from the germline V gene are SGHNT and YYREEE (reference sequence). The V end was cut by 0 bases, the J end by 1 base, with 10 bases between. The CDR3 runs to 15 residues. CDR3 region: CASSLAIQDNYGYTF. The CDR3, as DNA: TGTGCCAGCAGCTTGGCGATACAGGATAACTATGGCTACACCTTC.

This rearrangement joins TRBV5-1 to TRBJ1-1, with D perhaps matching TRBD1 (5 bases). Between the trimmed V and J ends, which lost 6 bases and 1 base, there was a span of 16 bases. Germline CDR1 reads SGHRS; CDR2 reads YFSETQ. The CDR3 consists of 15 residues. DNA for the CDR3: TGCGCCAGCACCGTTGGGGAAGGGACGAACACTGAAGCTTTCTTT. The encoded protein is CASTVGEGTNTEAFF.

Only a few counts were recorded for this clonotype. V gene TRBV29-1 combines with J gene TRBJ1-2; a weak D match, TRBD1 (6 bases). The germline V gene encodes CDR1 SQVTM and CDR2 ANQGSEA. The CDR3 has 13 residues. The V end lost 6 bases, the J end lost 3 bases, and 14 bases lay between the germline ends. The CDR3 loop reads CSVRRGGDYGYTF. The CDR3 coding sequence is TGCAGCGTCCGTAGGGGGGGTGACTATGGCTACACCTTC.

This clonotype was found many times. One end of the junction does not line up with germline, which may come from a read error. The chain couples TRBV5-1 to TRBJ1-5; D gene unclear. Germline values: CDR1 SGHRS, CDR2 YFSETQ. The CDR3 is made up of 14 amino acids. The CDR3, as DNA: TGTGCCAGCAGTTTGGACTCGGGCAATCAGCCCCAGCATTTT. Protein product: CASSLDSGNQPQHF.

The table lists this clonotype with a few counts. This chain uses TRBV7-9 with TRBJ1-1; D is perhaps TRBD1 (6 bases). Trimming cost V 6 bases and J 4 bases, with 12 bases left between them. CDR1 is SEHNR and CDR2 is FQNEAQ in the germline V gene (reference sequence). The CDR3 has 13 amino acids. The CDR3, as DNA: TGTGCCAGCAGTACACAGGGAGGCACTGAAGCTTTCTTT. This gives the protein CASSTQGGTEAFF. Full variable domain (remainder filled in from reference TRBV7-9 and TRBJ1-1): DTGVSQNPRHKITKRGQNVTFRCDPISEHNRLYWYRQTLGQGPEFLTYFQNEAQLEKSRLLSDRFSAERPKGSFSTLEIQRTEQGDSAMYLCASSTQGGTEAFFGQGTRLTVV.

This clonotype was counted a few times. The chain links TRBV4-2 to TRBJ2-1; tentatively, D is TRBD1 (5 bases). V shed 0 bases and J shed 5 bases, with 17 bases lying between them. Germline assignment: CDR1 LGHNA and CDR2 YNFKEQ. The CDR3 loop spans 17 amino acids. CDR3 in amino acids: CASSQEIVGRPDNEQFF. The CDR3 region has the DNA TGTGCCAGCAGCCAAGAAATAGTGGGGCGCCCGGACAATGAGCAGTTCTTC.

This clonotype was observed at least ten times. The rearrangement joins TRBV20-1 to TRBJ2-3, with unresolved D. This CDR3 has 14 amino acids. Germline V gene sequence: CDR1 DFQATT, CDR2 SNEGSKA (reference sequence). Trimming removed 3 bases at V and 2 bases at J, with 12 bases between. The CDR3 sequence: CSARDRRNTDTQYF. The CDR3 nucleotides read TGCAGTGCTAGGGATAGACGGAACACAGATACGCAGTATTTT.

This clonotype was counted between two and nine times. V is TRBV7-2 and J is TRBJ1-4; TRBD1 might be the D (6 bases). With 5 bases removed from V and 10 bases from J, the gap between germline ends came to 17 bases. Germline V gives CDR1 SGHTA, CDR2 FQGNSA. This CDR3 has 14 residues. The CDR3 sequence is CASSPRQDAGKLFF. The DNA for the CDR3 is TGTGCCAGCAGCCCCCGACAGGACGCGGGAAAACTGTTTTTT.

The V call is TRBV20-1, the J call TRBJ2-5, with TRBD2 matching over 7 bases. Losses at the gene ends were 2 bases for V and 5 bases for J; bases not matched to a gene: 8. The CDR3 is made up of 14 amino acids. Looked up from germline, CDR1 is DFQATT and CDR2 is SNEGSKA (reference sequence). For the CDR3, the DNA is TGCAGTGCTAGACCGGCTAGCGGAGAGGAGACCCAGTACTTC. Translating gives CSARPASGEETQYF.

The chain couples TRBV29-1 to TRBJ2-7; D might be TRBD2 (8 bases). The CDR3 sequence is 13 residues long. V lost 8 bases and J lost 6, with 20 bases in between. Germline CDR1 is SQVTM and CDR2 is ANQGSEA. CDR3 in DNA: TGCAGCCCCCCCGGGAGGGGGCCTCTCGAGCAGTACTTC. Amino acids: CSPPGRGPLEQYF.